Presented here are 7 T cell receptor beta chains from one specimen sequenced in a study of shared T cell receptors in the human thymus. Here immunoSEQ multiplex PCR was the method, and the copy in TCRdb shows in-frame clones only, minus some. The sample yields hundreds of thousands of clones, more than 75% seen once. The same data also went into a second study, on human thymus T cells.

Source material: thymocytes. Source of these receptors: a boy younger than two with a congenital heart defect.

With regard to this clone: A read error may account for a junction end that differs from germline. Other nucleotide sequences from this sample produce the same CDR3. The chain carries TRBV29-1 and TRBJ2-5; maybe TRBD2 (5 bases). The CDR3 consists of 12 residues. Germline V gene sequence: CDR1 SQVTM, CDR2 ANQGSEA. The CDR3 here is CSVESGGQTQYF. DNA of the CDR3: TGCAGCGTTGAATCAGGCGGGCAGACTCAGTACTTC. Full variable domain (missing parts from reference TRBV29-1 and TRBJ2-5): SAVISQKPSRDICQRGTSLTIQCQVDSQVTMMFWYRQQPGQSLTLIATANQGSEATYESGFVIDKFPISRPNLTFSTLTVSNMSPEDSSIYLCSVESGGQTQYFGPGTRLLVL.

This sequence joins TRBV7-9 and TRBJ2-7; TRBD1 aligns across 10 bases. From germline, CDR1 is SEHNR and CDR2 FQNEAQ (reference sequence). Trimming at V came to 4 bases and at J to 2 bases, leaving 5 bases not matched to a gene. The CDR3 sequence is 15 residues long. The CDR3 DNA follows: TGTGCCAGCAGCTGGGGGGGACAGGGGACCTACGAGCAGTACTTC. It translates to CASSWGGQGTYEQYF.

The rearrangement joins TRBV2 to TRBJ1-1; weak D call: TRBD1 (6 bases). Germline CDR1 SNHLY, CDR2 FYNNEI. CDR3 length equals 12 residues. V shed 4 bases and J shed 10 bases, with 13 bases lying between them. DNA of the CDR3: TGTGCCAGCAGTGGAGAGGGACATGGAGCTTTCTTT. It translates to CASSGEGHGAFF.

The chain couples TRBV15 to TRBJ2-3; no clear D. Trimming left V 0 bases short and J 7 bases short, with 5 bases between. The germline V gene encodes CDR1 LNHNV and CDR2 YYDKDF (reference sequence). The CDR3 runs to 12 residues. The CDR3 coding sequence is TGTGCCACCAGCAGAGACCCTAATACGCAGTATTTT. Its protein is CATSRDPNTQYF.

The CDR3 DNA reads TGCGCCAGCAGCTCACGCAGGGGAGCCGGAGCCTTTGAAGCTTTCTTT. As protein: CASSSRRGAGAFEAFF. The chain carries TRBV5-1 and TRBJ1-1, with TRBD1 as a possible D gene (6 bases). Germline-derived CDR1 and CDR2 are SGHRS and YFSETQ. CDR3 length equals 16 residues. V lost 3 bases and J 7 bases, leaving 22 bases between the germline ends.

The chain joins TRBV28 to TRBJ2-1; 15 bases map to TRBD2. Germline CDR1 is MDHEN and CDR2 is SYDVKM. There are 19 residues in the CDR3. V shed 3 bases, J shed 6 bases, and the junction held 12 bases outside the gene matches. The CDR3 DNA follows: TGTGCCAGCAGTTTTAAAGGGTGGACTAGCGGGAGGGATTTCAATGAGCAGTTCTTC. Amino acid sequence: CASSFKGWTSGRDFNEQFF.

V usage is TRBV7-8 and J usage is TRBJ1-5; 7 nucleotides match TRBD1. V shed 6 bases, J shed 0 bases, and the junction held 11 bases outside the gene matches. CDR1 and CDR2 from the germline V gene are SGHVS and FQNEAQ. This CDR3 contains 17 residues. CDR3 in DNA: TGTGCCAGCAGACAGGGGCCCGACCTTTATAGCAATCAGCCCCAGCATTTT. Translation: CASRQGPDLYSNQPQHF. The variable domain in full, completed from reference TRBV7-8 and TRBJ1-5, reads GAGVSQSPRYKVAKRGQDVALRCDPISGHVSLFWYQQALGQGPEFLTYFQNEAQLDKSGLPSDRFFAERPEGSVSTLKIQRTQQEDSAVYLCASRQGPDLYSNQPQHFGDGTRLSIL.